The 6 T cell receptor beta chains below were found in one sample sequenced in a study of CD8+ T cells in alopecia areata. RNA was isolated and reverse transcribed to cDNA, the sequencing template. The method was immunoSEQ multiplex PCR; TCRdb's version includes in-frame clones alone and lacks a portion of them. In the table there are 80,000 to 100,000 clones, about 45% of which are singletons. The sample was CD4+ T cells sorted from blood. Receptors originate from a human donor with alopecia areata.

The J gene is TRBJ2-1, the V gene TRBV5-1; a possible D gene is TRBD2 (7 bases). The CDR3 is 16 amino acids. V was trimmed by 5 bases and J by 4 bases, leaving 19 bases between them. Germline values: CDR1 SGHRS, CDR2 YFSETQ. CDR3 residues: CASRARGGGAYNEQFF. The CDR3 bases are TGCGCCAGCAGAGCGAGGGGAGGGGGAGCATACAATGAGCAGTTCTTC.

The V call is TRBV30, the J call TRBJ2-5; D is undetermined. The CDR3 consists of 11 residues. Trimming left V 4 bases short and J 7 bases short, with 10 bases between. Germline CDR1 is GTSNPN and CDR2 is SVGIG (reference sequence). In DNA, the CDR3 is TGTGCCTGGAATACCGCGCGGACCCAGTACTTC. This encodes CAWNTARTQYF. Full variable domain (missing parts from reference TRBV30 and TRBJ2-5): SQTIHQWPATLVQPVGSPLSLECTVEGTSNPNLYWYRQAAGRGLQLLFYSVGIGQISSEVPQNLSASRPQDRQFILSSKKLLLSDSGFYLCAWNTARTQYFGPGTRLLVL.

The chain combines TRBV5-1 with TRBJ1-6; a weak D match, TRBD1 (5 bases). The V end lost 6 bases, the J end lost 9 bases, and 13 bases lay between the germline ends. Germline CDR1 is SGHRS and CDR2 is YFSETQ. This CDR3 contains 13 residues. CDR3 in DNA: TGCGCCAGCAACGGGACGGCGTGTTCACCCCTCCACTTT. It translates to CASNGTACSPLHF.

The chain recombines TRBV7-8 with TRBJ2-5; D unresolved. The germline V gene has CDR1 SGHVS and CDR2 FQNEAQ. The length of the CDR3 is 13 residues. V lost 1 base, J lost 5 bases, and 8 bases lay in between. CDR3 in amino acids: CASSLGSGETQYF. CDR3 in DNA: TGTGCCAGCAGCTTAGGGTCTGGGGAGACCCAGTACTTC.

The chain couples TRBV9 to TRBJ2-3; D ambiguous. CDR1 is SGDLS, CDR2 YYNGEE, per germline. The length of the CDR3 is 12 residues. The V and J ends lost 7 bases and 10 bases respectively, with 16 bases between them. The CDR3 region has the DNA TGTGCCAGCGCAGGCTTGGAGTCCGCGCAGTATTTT. Its protein is CASAGLESAQYF.

The chain is built from TRBV6-6 and TRBJ2-3; 7 nucleotides agree with TRBD1. Germline values: CDR1 MNHNY, CDR2 SVGAGI (reference sequence). The J segment lost 12 bases and the V segment lost 2 bases, leaving 5 bases of the junction unmatched. This CDR3 is built from 12 residues. The CDR3 DNA reads as TGTGCCAGCAGTTACCCGGACAGGCGACAGTATTTT. Encoded protein: CASSYPDRRQYF.